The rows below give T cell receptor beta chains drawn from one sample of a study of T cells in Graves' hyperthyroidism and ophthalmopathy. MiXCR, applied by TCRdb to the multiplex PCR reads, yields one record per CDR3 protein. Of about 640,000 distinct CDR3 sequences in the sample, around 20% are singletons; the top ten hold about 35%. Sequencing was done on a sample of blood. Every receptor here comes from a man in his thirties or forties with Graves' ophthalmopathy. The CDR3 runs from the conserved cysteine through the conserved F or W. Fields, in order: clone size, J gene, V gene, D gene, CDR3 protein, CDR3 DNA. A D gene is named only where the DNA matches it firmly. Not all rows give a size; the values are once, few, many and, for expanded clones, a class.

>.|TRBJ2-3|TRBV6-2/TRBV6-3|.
CASSYDGDTQYF
TGTGCCAGCAGTTACGACGGCGATACGCAGTATTTT
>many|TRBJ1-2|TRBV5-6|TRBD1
CASSLGDREDGYTF
TGTGCCAGCAGCTTGGGGGACAGGGAGGATGGCTACACCTTC
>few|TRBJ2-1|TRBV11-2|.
CASSHISPLYNEQFF
TGCGCCAGCAGCCATATCTCGCCCTTGTACAATGAGCAGTTCTTC
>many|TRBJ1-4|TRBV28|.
CASRKPGQQNEKLFF
TGTGCCAGCAGAAAGCCGGGACAACAGAATGAAAAACTGTTTTTT
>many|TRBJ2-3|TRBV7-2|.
CASSLKVGDTQYF
TGTGCCAGCAGCTTGAAAGTGGGAGATACGCAGTATTTT
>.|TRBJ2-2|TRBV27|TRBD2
CASLGLAGNTGELFF
TGTGCCAGCCTGGGACTAGCGGGGAACACCGGGGAGCTGTTTTTT
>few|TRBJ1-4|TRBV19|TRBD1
CASTRQGSEKLFF
TGTGCCAGTACTAGACAGGGAAGTGAAAAACTGTTTTTT
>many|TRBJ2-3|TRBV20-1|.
CSARYGDTQYF
TGCAGTGCTAGATACGGGGATACGCAGTATTTT
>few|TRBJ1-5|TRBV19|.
CASSIDLGRASNNQPQHF
TGTGCCAGTAGTATAGATCTTGGCAGGGCGAGTAACAATCAGCCCCAGCATTTT
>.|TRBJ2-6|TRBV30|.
CAWSKGKVAGANVLTF
TGTGCCTGGAGCAAGGGTAAGGTCGCTGGGGCCAACGTCCTGACTTTC
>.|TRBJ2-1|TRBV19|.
CASSYGNTYNEQFF
TGTGCCAGTAGTTACGGGAATACCTACAATGAGCAGTTCTTC
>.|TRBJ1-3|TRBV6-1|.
CASRDRLRNTIYF
TGTGCCAGCAGGGACAGACTCCGTAACACCATATATTTT
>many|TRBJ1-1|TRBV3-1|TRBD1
CASSQVRGGTEAFF
TGTGCCAGCAGCCAAGTCAGGGGGGGGACTGAAGCTTTCTTT
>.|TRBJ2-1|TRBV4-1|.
CASSHARNEQFF
TGCGCCAGCAGCCACGCGAGGAATGAGCAGTTCTTC
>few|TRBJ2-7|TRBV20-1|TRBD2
CSVEGGGGAYEQYF
TGCAGCGTTGAAGGAGGCGGGGGAGCCTACGAGCAGTACTTC
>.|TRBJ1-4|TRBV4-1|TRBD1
CASSGGQGKEKGGEKLFF
TGCGCCAGCAGCGGAGGACAGGGAAAGGAGAAAGGTGGTGAAAAACTGTTTTTT
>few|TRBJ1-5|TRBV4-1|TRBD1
CASSQDHQGALIGQPQHF
TGCGCCAGCAGCCAAGATCACCAGGGGGCATTGATCGGTCAGCCCCAGCATTTT
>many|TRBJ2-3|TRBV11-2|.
CASSPSQGTDTQYF
TGTGCCAGCAGCCCGTCGCAGGGCACAGATACGCAGTATTTT
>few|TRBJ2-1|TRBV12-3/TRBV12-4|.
CASNPSRYGEQFF
TGTGCCAGCAACCCTAGCCGATACGGTGAGCAGTTCTTC
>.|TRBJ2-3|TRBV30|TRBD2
CAWKWGLGTDTQYF
TGTGCCTGGAAGTGGGGACTAGGGACAGATACGCAGTATTTT
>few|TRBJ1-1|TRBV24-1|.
CATSDNEGTEAFF
TGTGCCACCAGTGATAATGAGGGAACCGAAGCTTTCTTT
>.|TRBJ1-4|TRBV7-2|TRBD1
CASSPRTGGGKLFF
TGTGCCAGCAGCCCCCGGACAGGGGGCGGAAAACTGTTTTTT
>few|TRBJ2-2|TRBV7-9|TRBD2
CASRSSGRWTGELFF
TGTGCCAGCAGGTCCAGCGGGAGATGGACCGGGGAGCTGTTTTTT
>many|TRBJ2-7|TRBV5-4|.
CASSPQGIKASYEQYF
TGTGCCAGCAGCCCGCAGGGGATTAAAGCTTCCTACGAGCAGTACTTC
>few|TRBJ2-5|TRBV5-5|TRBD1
CASVLGTGGRETQYF
TGTGCCAGCGTACTAGGGACAGGGGGCCGGGAGACCCAGTACTTC
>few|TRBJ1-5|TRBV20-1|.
CSARYTIDGPQHF
TGCAGTGCTAGATATACCATCGACGGGCCCCAGCATTTT
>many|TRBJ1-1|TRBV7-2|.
CASSPRRGENTEAFF
TGTGCCAGCAGCCCACGGAGGGGGGAGAACACTGAAGCTTTCTTT
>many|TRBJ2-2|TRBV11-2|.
CASSLGEAVGELFF
TGTGCCAGCAGTTTGGGGGAGGCAGTCGGGGAGCTGTTTTTT
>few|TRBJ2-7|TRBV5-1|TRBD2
CASSLDGVWREGYEQYF
TGCGCCAGCAGCTTGGATGGGGTGTGGCGGGAGGGCTACGAGCAGTACTTC
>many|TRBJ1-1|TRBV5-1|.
CASSIGTSEAFF
TGCGCCAGCAGCATAGGGACATCTGAAGCTTTCTTT
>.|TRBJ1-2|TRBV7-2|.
CASSALWRKTRSIYGYTF
TGTGCCAGCAGCGCGTTGTGGCGAAAAACACGCTCTATCTATGGCTACACCTTC
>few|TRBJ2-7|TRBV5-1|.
CASSLANGGPSYEQYF
TGCGCCAGCAGCTTGGCCAACGGGGGCCCCTCCTACGAGCAGTACTTC
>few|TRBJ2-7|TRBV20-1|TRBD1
CSALDRDLTYEQYF
TGCAGTGCACTAGACAGGGATCTTACCTACGAGCAGTACTTC
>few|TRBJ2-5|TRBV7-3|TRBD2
CASSLGEGETQYF
TGTGCCAGCAGCTTAGGGGAGGGGGAGACCCAGTACTTC
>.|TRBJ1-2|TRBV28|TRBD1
CASSRWTGTEGYGYTF
TGTGCCAGCAGTCGATGGACAGGGACGGAGGGGTATGGCTACACCTTC
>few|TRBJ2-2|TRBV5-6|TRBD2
CASSRGLAGTGELFF
TGTGCCAGCAGCCGGGGACTAGCGGGAACCGGGGAGCTGTTTTTT
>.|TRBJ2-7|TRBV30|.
CIVGTYEQYF
TGTATAGTGGGAACCTACGAGCAGTACTTC
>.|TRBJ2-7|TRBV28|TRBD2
CAAGAGDHEQYF
TGTGCCGCCGGGGCGGGAGACCACGAGCAGTACTTC
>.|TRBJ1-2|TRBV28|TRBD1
CASDPGQGIWGYTF
TGTGCCAGCGATCCGGGACAGGGAATATGGGGCTACACCTTC
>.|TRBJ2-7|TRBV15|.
CATSRDRYYEQYF
TGTGCCACCAGCAGAGACAGGTACTACGAGCAGTACTTC
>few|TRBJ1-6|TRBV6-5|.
CASSSDLSSYNSPLHF
TGTGCCAGCAGTTCCGACTTAAGCTCCTATAATTCACCCCTCCACTTT